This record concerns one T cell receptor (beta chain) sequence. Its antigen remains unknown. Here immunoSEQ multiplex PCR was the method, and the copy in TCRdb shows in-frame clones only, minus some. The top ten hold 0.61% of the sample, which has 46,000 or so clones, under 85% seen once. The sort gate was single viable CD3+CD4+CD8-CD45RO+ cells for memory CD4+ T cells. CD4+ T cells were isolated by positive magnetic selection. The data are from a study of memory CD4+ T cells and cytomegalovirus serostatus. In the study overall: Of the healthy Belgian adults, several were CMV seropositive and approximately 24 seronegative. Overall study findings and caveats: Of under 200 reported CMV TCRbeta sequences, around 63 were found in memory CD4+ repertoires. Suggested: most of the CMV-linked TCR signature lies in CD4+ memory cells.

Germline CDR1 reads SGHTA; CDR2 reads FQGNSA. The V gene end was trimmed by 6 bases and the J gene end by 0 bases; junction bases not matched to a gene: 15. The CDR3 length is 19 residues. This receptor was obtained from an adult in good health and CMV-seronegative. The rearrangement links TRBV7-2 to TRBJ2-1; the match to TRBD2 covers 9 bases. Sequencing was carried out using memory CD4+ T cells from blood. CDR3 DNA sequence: TGTGCCAGCAGAAACCTCCTAGCGGGGCCTCAAAGCTCCTACAATGAGCAGTTCTTC. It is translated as CASRNLLAGPQSSYNEQFF.